Shown below are 22 T cell receptor beta chains from a single sample sequenced in a study of blood T cell repertoires in COVID-19. Sequenced by immunoSEQ multiplex PCR; TCRdb stores in-frame clones only, minus some. Found here are roughly 70,000 clones, 80% of them singletons; the top ten hold over 15%. The sequenced material came from peripheral blood. These receptors originate from a man between 65 and 79 years old who had recovered from COVID-19.

V is TRBV10-3 and J is TRBJ1-2; maybe TRBD1 (6 bases). Germline V gene data show CDR1 as ENHRY and CDR2 as SYGVKD. This CDR3 spans 15 amino acids. The V gene lost 7 bases and the J gene lost 2 bases, with 17 bases spanning the gap. This chain's CDR3 is CAIMDRGRGNYGYTF. CDR3 in DNA: TGTGCCATCATGGATCGGGGGCGGGGGAACTATGGCTACACCTTC.

The chain couples TRBV4-2 to TRBJ2-7; no clear D. V lost 0 bases to trimming and J lost 3 bases, with 12 bases between them. CDR3 size: 15 residues. In germline, CDR1 is LGHNA, CDR2 YNFKEQ. DNA of the CDR3: TGTGCCAGCAGCCAAGAAGCCTTTTCCCACTACGAGCAGTACTTC. It encodes CASSQEAFSHYEQYF.

V and J are TRBV7-8 and TRBJ2-1; TRBD2 might be the D (6 bases). Per germline, CDR1 SGHVS and CDR2 FQNEAQ. V was trimmed by 4 bases and J by 8 bases, leaving 15 bases between them. CDR3 length equals 14 residues. The CDR3 nucleotides read TGTGCCAGCAGCTCCCGACTAGGTCCCCATGAGCAGTTCTTC. Protein sequence: CASSSRLGPHEQFF.

This rearrangement joins TRBV5-4 to TRBJ1-1; 12 nucleotides match TRBD1. The CDR3 length is 14 residues. Germline values: CDR1 SGHNT, CDR2 YYREEE (reference sequence). The ends lost 4 bases at V and 7 bases at J; junction bases unmatched: 5. The CDR3 here is CASSPGQGADEAFF. CDR3 DNA sequence: TGTGCCAGCAGCCCGGGACAGGGGGCGGATGAAGCTTTCTTT. The entire variable domain, with the rest obtained from reference TRBV5-4 and TRBJ1-1, is as follows: ETGVTQSPTHLIKTRGQQVTLRCSSQSGHNTVSWYQQALGQGPQFIFQYYREEENGRGNFPPRFSGLQFPNYSSELNVNALELDDSALYLCASSPGQGADEAFFGQGTRLTVV.

V usage is TRBV19 and J usage is TRBJ2-5, with 9 bases that match TRBD1. Germline assignment: CDR1 LNHDA and CDR2 SQIVND (reference sequence). CDR3 length: 14 amino acids. The junction had 3 bases not matched to a gene; V was cut back by 3 bases and J by 4 bases. This CDR3 is CASSISGQGETQYF. The CDR3 coding sequence is TGTGCCAGTAGTATCTCGGGACAGGGAGAGACCCAGTACTTC. Together with reference TRBV19 and TRBJ2-5, the CDR3 gives the full variable domain: DGGITQSPKYLFRKEGQNVTLSCEQNLNHDAMYWYRQDPGQGLRLIYYSQIVNDFQKGDIAEGYSVSREKKESFPLTVTSAQKNPTAFYLCASSISGQGETQYFGPGTRLLVL.

The chain couples TRBV3-1 (or the pseudogene TRBV3-2) to TRBJ1-1; D not resolved. V was trimmed by 3 bases and J by 5 bases, leaving 10 bases between them. Germline V gives CDR1 LGHDT, CDR2 YNNKEL (reference sequence). This CDR3 is 13 amino acids long. The CDR3 loop is CASSQGRDTEAFF. The CDR3 nucleotides read TGTGCCAGCAGCCAGGGCCGGGATACTGAAGCTTTCTTT.

This clone was detected only a few times. The chain joins TRBV19 to TRBJ1-2; TRBD1 is a possible D gene (6 bases). CDR3 size: 15 residues. The germline V gene encodes CDR1 LNHDA and CDR2 SQIVND (reference sequence). V lost 9 bases to trimming and J lost 4 bases, with 21 bases between them. The CDR3 here is CASRWWTDTGYGYTF. The CDR3 DNA reads TGTGCCAGCCGATGGTGGACAGACACCGGCTATGGCTACACCTTC.

This chain links TRBV6-6 with TRBJ1-1; D gene ambiguous. The length of the CDR3 is 12 residues. CDR1 MNHNY and CDR2 SVGAGI come from the germline V gene (reference sequence). V lost 8 bases and J lost 1, with 8 bases in between. The CDR3: CASSEGNTEAFF. Here the CDR3 DNA reads TGTGCCAGCTCCGAGGGGAACACTGAAGCTTTCTTT.

This clone was detected a few times. This sequence joins TRBV6-2 or TRBV6-3 and TRBJ2-2, with 12 bases aligning to TRBD2. V was pared by 4 bases and J by 4 bases, with 7 bases of the junction left unmatched. CDR1 is MNHEY and CDR2 is SVGEGT in the germline V gene. This CDR3 is 17 amino acids long. The CDR3 sequence is CASSSGTSGLGTGELFF. In DNA form, the CDR3 reads TGTGCCAGCAGTTCCGGGACTAGCGGGCTAGGCACCGGGGAGCTGTTTTTT.

This clone showed up just a few times. This chain joins TRBV28 and TRBJ2-2; 9 bases line up with TRBD1. With V trimmed by 2 bases and J by 6 bases, 7 bases remained unmatched. The CDR3 is 16 amino acids. CDR1 MDHEN and CDR2 SYDVKM come from the germline V gene. Written as DNA, the CDR3 is TGTGCCAGCAGTTTAGGGACAGGGTATCTTTCCGGGGAGCTGTTTTTT. Amino acids: CASSLGTGYLSGELFF.

This chain links TRBV7-2 with TRBJ1-2, with TRBD1 as a possible D gene (6 bases). The CDR3 contains 18 residues. The germline V gene has CDR1 SGHTA and CDR2 FQGNSA. V lost 4 bases and J 0 bases, leaving 21 bases between the germline ends. Here the CDR3 DNA reads TGTGCCAGCAGCTCCTCGATGAGCCGGGACAACGCTAACTATGGCTACACCTTC. The encoded protein is CASSSSMSRDNANYGYTF.

The CDR3 DNA follows: TGCAGCGTCGCCATGGGCGGGCAAGATACGCAGTATTTT. Translation gives CSVAMGGQDTQYF. This sequence joins TRBV29-1 and TRBJ2-3; possible D gene TRBD2, 5 bases. The germline V gene has CDR1 SQVTM and CDR2 ANQGSEA. There are 13 residues in the CDR3. With 6 bases removed from V and 5 bases from J, the gap between germline ends came to 15 bases.

V gene TRBV7-6 combines with J gene TRBJ2-3; D possibly corresponds to TRBD1 (5 bases). CDR3 length: 12 amino acids. Germline V gene sequence: CDR1 SGHVS, CDR2 FNYEAQ. The germline V and J ends were trimmed by 4 bases and 5 bases, with 7 bases remaining between them. The DNA for the CDR3 is TGTGCCAGCAGCTCAGGGTTAGATACGCAGTATTTT. Translated, it gives CASSSGLDTQYF.

The chain links TRBV30 to TRBJ1-2; D possibly corresponds to TRBD1 (5 bases). The germline V gene has CDR1 GTSNPN and CDR2 SVGIG (reference sequence). The CDR3 totals 12 residues. V gave up 4 bases and J gave up 6 bases, with 12 bases separating them. CDR3 loop: CAWNSGFHGYTF. CDR3 nucleotides: TGTGCCTGGAACTCAGGGTTCCATGGCTACACCTTC.

The chain links TRBV5-1 to TRBJ1-3; D is unresolved. This CDR3 region has 16 residues. The germline CDR1 and CDR2 sequences are SGHRS and YFSETQ. The ends were cut back, 0 bases at V and 3 bases at J, with 13 bases in the middle. For the CDR3, the DNA is TGCGCCAGCAGCTTGGAGGCAGGTGGTGATGGAAACACCATATATTTT. It codes for CASSLEAGGDGNTIYF.

This clone was observed once. The chain joins TRBV24-1 to TRBJ2-7, with D maybe TRBD1 (6 bases). Trimming cost V 2 bases and J 5 bases, with 15 bases left between them. Per the germline V gene, CDR1 is KGHDR and CDR2 is SFDVKD. The CDR3 runs to 15 residues. The CDR3 loop reads CATSDSGRGIHEQYF. CDR3 DNA sequence: TGTGCCACCAGTGATTCCGGCAGGGGAATCCACGAGCAGTACTTC.

This chain uses TRBV2 with TRBJ1-4, with a tentative D call TRBD1 (6 bases). V was cut by 5 bases and J by 4 bases, with 11 bases left in between. Germline loops: CDR1 SNHLY, CDR2 FYNNEI. This CDR3 is 14 amino acids long. CDR3 sequence reads: CASSRGQFNEKLFF. The CDR3 DNA reads TGTGCCAGCAGTCGAGGACAGTTTAATGAAAAACTGTTTTTT.

V is TRBV24-1 and J is TRBJ1-2, with TRBD1 matching 7 bases. V shed 3 bases and J 0 bases; nucleotides not matched to a gene: 9. There are 17 residues in the CDR3. CDR1 is KGHDR and CDR2 is SFDVKD in the germline V gene. The CDR3 nucleotides are TGTGCCACCAGTGATGCCGGGACAGCCAGCTCTAACTATGGCTACACCTTC. Protein: CATSDAGTASSNYGYTF.

This chain connects TRBV5-1 to TRBJ2-5, with 13 bases aligning to TRBD2. The CDR3 consists of 15 residues. The trim removed 2 bases at V and 3 bases at J, leaving 1 base unmatched. Germline loops: CDR1 SGHRS, CDR2 YFSETQ. CDR3 residues: CASSFGLAGEETQYF. The CDR3 DNA reads TGCGCCAGCAGCTTCGGACTAGCGGGAGAAGAGACCCAGTACTTC.

The V and J genes are TRBV6-2 or TRBV6-3 and TRBJ1-2; D perhaps matches TRBD1 (6 bases). The CDR3 sequence is 15 residues long. V was pared by 5 bases and J by 4 bases, with 17 bases between. Germline CDR1 reads MNHEY; CDR2 reads SVGEGT. In DNA form, the CDR3 reads TGTGCCAGCAGTCAGGACAGCTTTAGCCTCTATGGCTACACCTTC. Protein: CASSQDSFSLYGYTF.

This chain joins TRBV27 and TRBJ2-3; D unresolved. V lost 4 bases, J lost 1 base, and 18 bases lay in between. Germline CDR1 and CDR2: MNHEY and SMNVEV (reference sequence). This CDR3 region has 17 residues. The CDR3 here is CASSSNSPGRGTDTQYF. Here the CDR3 DNA reads TGTGCCAGCAGTTCGAATTCGCCTGGGCGTGGCACAGATACGCAGTATTTT.

The chain links TRBV12-3 or TRBV12-4 to TRBJ2-1; D is perhaps TRBD1 (6 bases). CDR3 length: 13 residues. V was pared by 6 bases and J by 9 bases, with 15 bases between. For the CDR3, the DNA is TGTGCCAGCAGCCAAACAGGGAGTGGTGAGCAGTTCTTC. As protein: CASSQTGSGEQFF.